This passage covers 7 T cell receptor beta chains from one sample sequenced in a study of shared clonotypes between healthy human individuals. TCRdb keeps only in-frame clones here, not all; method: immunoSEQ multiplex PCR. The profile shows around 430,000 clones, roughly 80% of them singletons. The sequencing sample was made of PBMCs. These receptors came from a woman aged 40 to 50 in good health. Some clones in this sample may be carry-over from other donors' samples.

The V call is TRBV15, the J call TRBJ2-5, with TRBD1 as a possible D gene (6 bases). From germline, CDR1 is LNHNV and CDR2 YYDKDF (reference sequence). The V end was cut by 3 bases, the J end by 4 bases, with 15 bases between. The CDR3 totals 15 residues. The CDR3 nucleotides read TGTGCCACCAGCAGGGGGACAAGTAGGGGAGAGACCCAGTACTTC. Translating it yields CATSRGTSRGETQYF.

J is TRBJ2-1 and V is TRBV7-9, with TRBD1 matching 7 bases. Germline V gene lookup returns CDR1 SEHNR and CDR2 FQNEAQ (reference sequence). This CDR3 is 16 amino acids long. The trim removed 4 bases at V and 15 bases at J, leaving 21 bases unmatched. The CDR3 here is CASSWGRQGQGLGLFF. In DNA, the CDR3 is TGTGCCAGCAGCTGGGGGAGACAGGGCCAGGGTTTAGGGTTGTTCTTC.

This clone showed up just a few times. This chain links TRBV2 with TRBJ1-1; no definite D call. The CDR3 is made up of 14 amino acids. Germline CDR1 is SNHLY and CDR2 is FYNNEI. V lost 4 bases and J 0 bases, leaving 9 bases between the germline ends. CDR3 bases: TGTGCCAGCAGTGTGTGGAGCATGAACACTGAAGCTTTCTTT. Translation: CASSVWSMNTEAFF.

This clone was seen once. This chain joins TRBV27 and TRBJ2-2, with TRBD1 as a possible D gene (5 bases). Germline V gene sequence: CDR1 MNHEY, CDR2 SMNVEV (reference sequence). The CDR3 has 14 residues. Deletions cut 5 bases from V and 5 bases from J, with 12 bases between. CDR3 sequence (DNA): TGTGCCAGCAGTCCCCAGGGTTATACCGGGGAGCTGTTTTTT. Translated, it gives CASSPQGYTGELFF.

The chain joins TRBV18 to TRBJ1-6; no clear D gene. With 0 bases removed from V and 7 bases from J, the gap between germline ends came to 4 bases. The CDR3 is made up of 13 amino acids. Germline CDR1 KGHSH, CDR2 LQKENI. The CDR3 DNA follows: TGTGCCAGCTCACCACCCTGGAATTCACCCCTCCACTTT. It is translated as CASSPPWNSPLHF. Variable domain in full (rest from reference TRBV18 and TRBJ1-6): NAGVMQNPRHLVRRRGQEARLRCSPMKGHSHVYWYRQLPEEGLKFMVYLQKENIIDESGMPKERFSAEFPKEGPSILRIQQVVRGDSAAYFCASSPPWNSPLHFGNGTRLTVT.

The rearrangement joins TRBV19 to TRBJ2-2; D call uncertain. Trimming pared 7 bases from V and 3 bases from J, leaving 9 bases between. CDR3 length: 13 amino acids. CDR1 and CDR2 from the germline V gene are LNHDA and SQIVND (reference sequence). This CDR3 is CASKARHTGELFF. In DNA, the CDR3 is TGTGCCAGTAAGGCTAGACACACCGGGGAGCTGTTTTTT.

The CDR3 here is CSVDTGNTGELFF. The CDR3 DNA reads TGCAGCGTTGATACAGGGAACACCGGGGAGCTGTTTTTT. The V call is TRBV29-1, the J call TRBJ2-2, with D possibly being TRBD1 (5 bases). Per the germline V gene, CDR1 is SQVTM and CDR2 is ANQGSEA. The CDR3 contains 13 residues. The V end was cut by 3 bases, the J end by 1 base, with 6 bases between.